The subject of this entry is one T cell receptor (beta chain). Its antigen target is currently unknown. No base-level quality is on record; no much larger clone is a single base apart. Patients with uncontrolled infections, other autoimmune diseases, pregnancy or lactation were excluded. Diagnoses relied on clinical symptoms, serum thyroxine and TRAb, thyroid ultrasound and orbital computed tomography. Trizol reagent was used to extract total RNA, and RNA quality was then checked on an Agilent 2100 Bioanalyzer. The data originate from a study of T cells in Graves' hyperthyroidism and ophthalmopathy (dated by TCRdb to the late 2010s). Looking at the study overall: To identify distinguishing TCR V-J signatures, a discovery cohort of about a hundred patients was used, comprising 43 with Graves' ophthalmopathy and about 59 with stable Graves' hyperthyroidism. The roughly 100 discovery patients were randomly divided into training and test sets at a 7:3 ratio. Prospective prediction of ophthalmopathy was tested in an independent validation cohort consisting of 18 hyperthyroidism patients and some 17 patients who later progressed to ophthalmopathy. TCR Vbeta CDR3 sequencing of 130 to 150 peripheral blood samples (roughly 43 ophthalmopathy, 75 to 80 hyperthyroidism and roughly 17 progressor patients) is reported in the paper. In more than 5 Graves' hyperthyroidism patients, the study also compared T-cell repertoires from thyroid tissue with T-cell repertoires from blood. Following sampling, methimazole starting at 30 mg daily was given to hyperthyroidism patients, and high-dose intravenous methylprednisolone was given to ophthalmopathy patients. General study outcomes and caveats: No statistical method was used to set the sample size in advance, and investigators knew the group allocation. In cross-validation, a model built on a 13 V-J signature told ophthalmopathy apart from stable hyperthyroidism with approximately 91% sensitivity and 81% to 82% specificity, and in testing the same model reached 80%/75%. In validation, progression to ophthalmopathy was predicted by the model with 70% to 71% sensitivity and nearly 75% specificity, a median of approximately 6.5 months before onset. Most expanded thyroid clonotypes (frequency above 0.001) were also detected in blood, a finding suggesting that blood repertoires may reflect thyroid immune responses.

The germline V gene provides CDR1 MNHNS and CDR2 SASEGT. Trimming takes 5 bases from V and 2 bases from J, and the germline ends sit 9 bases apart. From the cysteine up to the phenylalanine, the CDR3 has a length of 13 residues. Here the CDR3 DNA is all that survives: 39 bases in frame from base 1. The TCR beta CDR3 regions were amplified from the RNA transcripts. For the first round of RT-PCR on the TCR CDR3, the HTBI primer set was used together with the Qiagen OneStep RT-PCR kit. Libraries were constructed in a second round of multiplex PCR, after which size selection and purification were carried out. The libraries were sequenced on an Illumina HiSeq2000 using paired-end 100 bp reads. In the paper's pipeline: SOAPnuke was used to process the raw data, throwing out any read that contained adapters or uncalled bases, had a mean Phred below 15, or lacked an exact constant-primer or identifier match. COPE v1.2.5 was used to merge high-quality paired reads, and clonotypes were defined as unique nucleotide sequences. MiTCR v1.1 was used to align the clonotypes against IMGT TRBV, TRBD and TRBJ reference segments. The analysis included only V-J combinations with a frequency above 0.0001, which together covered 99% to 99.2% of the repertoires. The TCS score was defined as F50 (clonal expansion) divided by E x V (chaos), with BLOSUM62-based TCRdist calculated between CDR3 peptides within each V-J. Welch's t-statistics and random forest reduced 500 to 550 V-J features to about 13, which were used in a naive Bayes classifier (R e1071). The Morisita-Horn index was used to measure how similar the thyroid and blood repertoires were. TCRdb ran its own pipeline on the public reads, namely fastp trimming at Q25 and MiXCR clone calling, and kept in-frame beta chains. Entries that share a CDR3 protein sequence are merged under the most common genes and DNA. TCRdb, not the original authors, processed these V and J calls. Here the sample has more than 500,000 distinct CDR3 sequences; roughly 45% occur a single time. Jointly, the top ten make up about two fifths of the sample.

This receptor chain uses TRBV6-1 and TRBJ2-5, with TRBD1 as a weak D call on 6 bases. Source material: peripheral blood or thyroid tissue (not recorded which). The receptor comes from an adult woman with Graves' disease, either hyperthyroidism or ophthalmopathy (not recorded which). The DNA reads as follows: TGTGCCAGCAGTAATACAGGGCAAGAGACCCAGTACTTC. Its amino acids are CASSNTGQETQYF.